Detailed here is one TCR beta chain. Its antigen is unidentified. The data are from a study of cytotoxic CD8 clonotypes in ibrutinib-treated CLL. Study details: Investigators collected response samples after a median 12 months of treatment, range 6 to 36. Samples showed on average roughly 260,000 productive templates and approximately 94,000 productive rearrangements.

Study findings and constraints: Public clonotypes proved infrequent, and on treatment they shrank or remained steady.

The method was immunoSEQ multiplex PCR; TCRdb's version includes in-frame clones alone and lacks a portion of them. This sample has about 150,000 clones, with around 76% found just once. V gave up 4 bases and J gave up 2 bases, with 15 bases separating them. Germline lookup yields CDR1 SGHRS and CDR2 YFSETQ. This CDR3 has 15 residues. The TCR originated in a human donor with chronic lymphocytic leukemia. This rearrangement joins TRBV5-1 to TRBJ2-5; no clear D. The source was PBMCs, collected after 24 months of ibrutinib treatment. This CDR3 reads CASSNRPGSQETQYF. The CDR3, as DNA: TGCGCCAGCAGCAATCGACCGGGCTCTCAAGAGACCCAGTACTTC.